Presented here are 24 T cell receptor beta chains from one specimen sequenced in a study of CD4+ T cells in melanoma. Sequencing was performed with immunoSEQ multiplex PCR; in TCRdb, only in-frame clones are kept and a portion is missing. The sample includes roughly 60,000 clones, more than 60% of them seen just once. The sequencing input was tumor tissue. These receptors were obtained from a human donor with melanoma.

The genes are TRBV4-1 and TRBJ1-2; 7 positions match TRBD1. The CDR3 is made up of 15 amino acids. CDR1 and CDR2 from the germline V gene are MGHRA and YSYEKL. Trimming cost V 4 bases and J 2 bases; bases outside gene matches: 7. CDR3 coding DNA: TGCGCCAGCAGCCTAGCAGGGGGAGAGAACTATGGCTACACCTTC. As protein: CASSLAGGENYGYTF.

This chain uses TRBV7-3 with TRBJ2-5; either TRBD1 or TRBD2 may fit D (5 bases each). The germline V gene encodes CDR1 SGHTA and CDR2 FQGTGA. Trimming stripped 6 bases from V and 7 bases from J, with 15 bases between. The CDR3 consists of 13 residues. This CDR3 is CASSPPGTLTQYF. CDR3 nucleotide sequence: TGTGCCAGCAGTCCCCCTGGGACCTTGACCCAGTACTTC.

This chain uses TRBV19 with TRBJ2-7; 11 nucleotides line up with TRBD1. The V and J ends lost 4 bases and 3 bases, in that order; junction bases with no gene match: 5. Per the germline V gene, CDR1 is LNHDA and CDR2 is SQIVND (reference sequence). CDR3 size: 15 residues. The DNA of the CDR3 is TGTGCCAGTAGTAGGATCGGGACAGGGGGCTACGAGCAGTACTTC. Translation: CASSRIGTGGYEQYF.

Within the sample, this clone is medium-sized. The chain is built from TRBV4-3 and TRBJ2-2; D uncertain. Trimming removed 6 bases from V and 3 bases from J, with 14 bases in between. The CDR3 sequence is 15 residues long. The germline gives CDR1 LGHNA, CDR2 YSLEER. DNA of the CDR3: TGCGCCAGCAGTCTTCGGGTCTGGGACACCGGGGAGCTGTTTTTT. It specifies CASSLRVWDTGELFF.

The chain joins TRBV5-5 to TRBJ1-1; D unclear. The CDR3 spans 12 residues. CDR1 is SGHKS, CDR2 YYEKEE, per germline (reference sequence). Trimming removed 3 bases at V and 5 bases at J, with 8 bases between. The CDR3 DNA sequence: TGTGCCAGCAGCTGGGTGGAGACTGAAGCTTTCTTT. Encoded protein: CASSWVETEAFF.

The chain is built from TRBV28 and TRBJ1-6; D call uncertain. The CDR3 consists of 14 residues. V lost 5 bases and J 8 bases, leaving 13 bases between the germline ends. The germline V gene has CDR1 MDHEN and CDR2 SYDVKM. CDR3 sequence (DNA): TGTGCCAGCAGTACGTCCGTGTTCGATTCACCCCTCCACTTT. Translation: CASSTSVFDSPLHF.

This clone showed up many times. V usage is TRBV5-6 and J usage is TRBJ2-7, with D perhaps given as TRBD1 or TRBD2 (5 bases each). This CDR3 has 14 amino acids. V was pared by 4 bases and J by 2 bases, with 13 bases between. CDR1 SGHDT and CDR2 YYEEEE come from the germline V gene. CDR3 residues: CASSPGMGAYEQYF. The CDR3 region has the DNA TGTGCCAGCAGCCCCGGGATGGGGGCCTACGAGCAGTACTTC.

The chain combines TRBV4-1 with TRBJ2-7; TRBD2 might be the D (6 bases). Trimming stripped 0 bases from V and 5 bases from J, with 11 bases between. The germline V gene encodes CDR1 MGHRA and CDR2 YSYEKL. This CDR3 is built from 14 residues. CDR3 DNA sequence: TGCGCCAGCAGCCAAGAGGGGGGTATCCACGAGCAGTACTTC. This encodes CASSQEGGIHEQYF.

The chain has TRBV5-4 and TRBJ1-2, with D perhaps TRBD1 (5 bases). Germline-derived CDR1 and CDR2 are SGHNT and YYREEE (reference sequence). The CDR3 is 14 amino acids. V gave up 0 bases and J gave up 1 base, with 7 bases separating them. The CDR3 sequence is CASSLGGVNYGYTF. The CDR3 DNA sequence: TGTGCCAGCAGCTTGGGGGGGGTTAACTATGGCTACACCTTC.

The J gene is TRBJ1-2, the V gene TRBV11-2, with 7 bases matching TRBD1. The length of the CDR3 is 15 residues. The germline V gene encodes CDR1 SGHAT and CDR2 FQNNGV. The V gene end was trimmed by 5 bases and the J gene end by 2 bases; junction bases not matched to a gene: 8. The CDR3 coding sequence is TGTGCCAGCAGCCCCACGACAGGGACCAACTATGGCTACACCTTC. Its translation is CASSPTTGTNYGYTF.

This clone is medium-sized (0.01 to 0.1%) within its sample. The chain has TRBV13 and TRBJ2-2; TRBD1 aligns across 8 bases. The V segment lost 5 bases and the J segment 6 bases; nucleotides outside the gene matches: 5. Germline V gene lookup returns CDR1 PRHDT and CDR2 FYEKMQ (reference sequence). The CDR3 has 14 amino acids. This chain's CDR3 is CASSRTGWAGELFF. CDR3 DNA: TGTGCCAGCAGCCGGACAGGGTGGGCCGGGGAGCTGTTTTTT.

This chain joins TRBV4-1 and TRBJ2-5, with D possibly matching TRBD2 (7 bases). Germline V gives CDR1 MGHRA, CDR2 YSYEKL. Trimming pared 5 bases from V and 5 bases from J, leaving 15 bases between. The CDR3 sequence is 14 residues long. CDR3 sequence reads: CASSEGGAIETQYF. CDR3 DNA sequence: TGCGCCAGCAGCGAGGGGGGGGCTATTGAGACCCAGTACTTC.

This chain uses TRBV9 with TRBJ2-7; no firm D call. This CDR3 is 15 amino acids long. Trimming pared 0 bases from V and 4 bases from J, leaving 14 bases between. The V gene's germline CDR1 is SGDLS and CDR2 YYNGEE. The chain's CDR3 is CASSVDGTLNYEQYF. In DNA form, the CDR3 reads TGTGCCAGCAGCGTAGACGGTACCCTTAATTACGAGCAGTACTTC.

The CDR3 here is CASSWGTEAFF. In DNA form, the CDR3 reads TGTGCCAGCAGTTGGGGCACTGAAGCTTTCTTT. The chain joins TRBV27 to TRBJ1-1; D uncertain. Germline lookup yields CDR1 MNHEY and CDR2 SMNVEV (reference sequence). Trimming took off 4 bases at V and 4 bases at J, with 4 bases between the two ends. The CDR3 is 11 residues long.

This clone was counted many times. The chain recombines TRBV9 with TRBJ2-7; perhaps D is TRBD1 or TRBD2 (5 bases each). The V gene's germline CDR1 is SGDLS and CDR2 YYNGEE. This CDR3 comprises 14 residues. Trimming took off 4 bases at V and 2 bases at J, with 13 bases between the two ends. CDR3: CASSQGDGAYEQYF. In DNA form, the CDR3 reads TGTGCCAGCAGCCAAGGGGACGGAGCCTACGAGCAGTACTTC.

The chain combines TRBV5-5 with TRBJ1-1; D gene uncertain. The CDR3 covers 14 residues. Deletions cut 4 bases from V and 4 bases from J, with 14 bases between. Germline assignment: CDR1 SGHKS and CDR2 YYEKEE (reference sequence). CDR3 DNA sequence: TGTGCCAGCAGCAATCACCGAGGCGGCACTGAAGCTTTCTTT. Translating gives CASSNHRGGTEAFF.

The V and J genes are TRBV10-3 and TRBJ1-3, with 9 nucleotides matching TRBD1. CDR3 length: 15 residues. CDR1 ENHRY and CDR2 SYGVKD come from the germline V gene. V lost 6 bases to trimming and J lost 3 bases; unmatched junction nucleotides: 6. This chain's CDR3 is CAIRPGQGNGNTIYF. Written as DNA, the CDR3 is TGTGCCATCAGACCGGGACAGGGAAATGGAAACACCATATATTTT.

The chain uses TRBV9 and TRBJ2-3; maybe TRBD2 (5 bases). CDR1 is SGDLS, CDR2 YYNGEE, per germline. The CDR3 consists of 15 residues. The germline V and J ends were trimmed by 0 bases and 1 base, with 9 bases remaining between them. The CDR3 nucleotides are TGTGCCAGCAGCGTAGAATCAGCGGGCACAGATACGCAGTATTTT. Translation gives CASSVESAGTDTQYF.

As regards this clone: This same CDR3 is encoded by further DNA sequences in the sample. CDR3 sequence (DNA): TGCGCCAGCAGCTCGGCCGGTTACGAGCAGTACTTC. It yields the protein CASSSAGYEQYF. This chain uses TRBV5-1 with TRBJ2-7; D is unclear. Germline loops: CDR1 SGHRS, CDR2 YFSETQ. The V gene lost 3 bases and the J gene lost 4 bases, with 8 bases spanning the gap. The CDR3 runs 12 residues.

The chain uses TRBV7-3 and TRBJ2-7, with D possibly matching TRBD1 (7 bases). This CDR3 contains 16 residues. The germline V gene encodes CDR1 SGHTA and CDR2 FQGTGA. The germline V and J ends were trimmed by 2 bases and 2 bases, with 16 bases remaining between them. CDR3 sequence reads: CASSLEGQGGTYEQYF. CDR3 in DNA: TGTGCCAGCAGCTTAGAAGGTCAGGGGGGAACCTACGAGCAGTACTTC.

There are many counts of this clone. The gene calls are TRBV7-9 and TRBJ2-5; unclear D gene. Germline V lookup: CDR1 SEHNR, CDR2 FQNEAQ (reference sequence). Trimming took 3 bases from V and 4 from J, leaving 3 bases between them. The CDR3 has 11 residues. Here the CDR3 DNA reads TGTGCCAGCAGCTTTCGAGAGACCCAGTACTTC. Residues: CASSFRETQYF.

The chain recombines TRBV5-4 with TRBJ2-5; 11 nucleotides match TRBD2. Trimming at V came to 6 bases and at J to 5 bases, leaving 6 bases not matched to a gene. CDR1 and CDR2 from the germline V gene are SGHNT and YYREEE (reference sequence). The CDR3 covers 14 residues. CDR3 residues: CASTSGGLGETQYF. The CDR3 DNA is TGTGCCAGCACTAGCGGGGGGCTCGGGGAGACCCAGTACTTC.

The rearrangement links TRBV4-3 to TRBJ1-4; tentative D call: TRBD1 (5 bases). Germline CDR1 and CDR2: LGHNA and YSLEER. This CDR3 has 15 amino acids. Between the trimmed V and J ends, which lost 6 bases and 3 bases, there was a span of 14 bases. CDR3 nucleotides: TGCGCCAGCAGACCAGGGAGAAGGGCTAATGAAAAACTGTTTTTT. Its protein is CASRPGRRANEKLFF.

This clone was picked up a small number of times. This chain links TRBV5-6 with TRBJ2-7, with D perhaps matching TRBD2 (6 bases). The CDR3 has 14 amino acids. In germline, CDR1 is SGHDT, CDR2 YYEEEE. V shed 0 bases and J shed 4 bases, with 11 bases lying between them. The CDR3 region has the DNA TGTGCCAGCAGCTTGGGGGGGGTTTCTTACGAGCAGTACTTC. This sequence encodes CASSLGGVSYEQYF. Together with reference TRBV5-6 and TRBJ2-7, the CDR3 gives the full variable domain: DAGVTQSPTHLIKTRGQQVTLRCSPKSGHDTVSWYQQALGQGPQFIFQYYEEEERQRGNFPDRFSGHQFPNYSSELNVNALLLGDSALYLCASSLGGVSYEQYFGPGTRLTVT.